These T cell receptor beta chains were read from a single sample in a study of vaccination effects on CD4 cells after COVID-19. Antigens for these TCRs are unknown. Clones were read by immunoSEQ multiplex PCR, and TCRdb kept only the in-frame ones, dropping some. In the table there are about 41,000 clones, more than 65% of which are singletons. Sequenced material: CD4+ T cells from PBMCs cultured with HCoV-NL63 spike peptides, taken before COVID-19 vaccination. These receptors originate from a human donor who received a COVID-19 vaccine. Both conserved end residues are part of each CDR3. Expanded clones get a size class; other rows say once, few or many, or leave the size out.

V gene: TRBV15
CDR3 length: 14
J gene: TRBJ1-1
clone size: .
CDR3 protein: CATSRPGGNTEAFF

V gene: TRBV6-1
CDR3 length: 13
J gene: TRBJ1-4
clone size: .
CDR3 protein: CASSEAGNEKLFF

V gene: TRBV18
CDR3 length: 13
J gene: TRBJ2-3
clone size: .
CDR3 protein: CASSLAGTDTQYF

V gene: TRBV27
CDR3 length: 15
J gene: TRBJ2-5
clone size: .
CDR3 protein: CASSLRLATQETQYF

V gene: TRBV18
CDR3 length: 14
J gene: TRBJ1-4
clone size: .
CDR3 protein: CASSLDRANEKLFF

V gene: TRBV6-5
CDR3 length: 13
J gene: TRBJ2-1
clone size: .
CDR3 protein: CASREGSRNEQFF

V gene: TRBV20-1
CDR3 length: 12
J gene: TRBJ1-2
clone size: .
CDR3 protein: CSASPGQRGYTF

V gene: TRBV9
CDR3 length: 15
J gene: TRBJ2-3
clone size: .
CDR3 protein: CASSASLAGTDTQYF

V gene: TRBV5-1
CDR3 length: 14
J gene: TRBJ1-2
clone size: .
CDR3 protein: CASSPTGADYGYTF

V gene: TRBV24-1
CDR3 length: 17
J gene: TRBJ2-6
clone size: .
CDR3 protein: CATSSGRWFSGANVLTF

V gene: TRBV4-1
CDR3 length: 16
J gene: TRBJ1-6
clone size: few
CDR3 protein: CASSQGQGRYNSPLHF

V gene: TRBV4-3
CDR3 length: 15
J gene: TRBJ1-2
clone size: .
CDR3 protein: CASRSLGRGGYGYTF

V gene: TRBV6-1
CDR3 length: 17
J gene: TRBJ1-6
clone size: .
CDR3 protein: CASSELVWSSYNSPLHF

V gene: TRBV27
CDR3 length: 13
J gene: TRBJ1-2
clone size: .
CDR3 protein: CASSSAELLGYTF

V gene: TRBV19
CDR3 length: 13
J gene: TRBJ1-1
clone size: .
CDR3 protein: CASSISDRTEAFF

V gene: TRBV4-1
CDR3 length: 18
J gene: TRBJ1-3
clone size: .
CDR3 protein: CASSQGFPRTASGNTIYF

V gene: TRBV7-9
CDR3 length: 15
J gene: TRBJ2-2
clone size: .
CDR3 protein: CASSYGQGRTGELFF